This TCR beta chain stems from a study of blood T cell repertoires in COVID-19. Authors' data handling: Amplified reference gene primers provided the basis for estimating nucleated cell counts. Generated by immunoSEQ multiplex PCR, the TCRdb table keeps only in-frame clones and is missing some. V and J calls plus clone size are reproduced from that table; the DNA served to infer D and trimming. The sample lists about 260,000 clones, about 83% seen once, with 2% to 2.5% in the top ten. Germline loops: CDR1 MNHEY, CDR2 SVGEGT. With 5 bases removed from V and 1 base from J, the gap between germline ends came to 21 bases. The CDR3 loop spans 17 amino acids.

This clonotype was sampled from a woman between 45 and 65 years old who had recovered from COVID-19. This chain joins TRBV6-2 or TRBV6-3 and TRBJ2-7; D is unresolved. Sequenced: PBMCs or T cells enriched from blood (not recorded which). The CDR3 coding sequence is TGTGCCAGCAGTCCCCGCGGCAAAGCTCAGAGGTCCTACGAGCAGTACTTC. Encoded protein: CASSPRGKAQRSYEQYF.